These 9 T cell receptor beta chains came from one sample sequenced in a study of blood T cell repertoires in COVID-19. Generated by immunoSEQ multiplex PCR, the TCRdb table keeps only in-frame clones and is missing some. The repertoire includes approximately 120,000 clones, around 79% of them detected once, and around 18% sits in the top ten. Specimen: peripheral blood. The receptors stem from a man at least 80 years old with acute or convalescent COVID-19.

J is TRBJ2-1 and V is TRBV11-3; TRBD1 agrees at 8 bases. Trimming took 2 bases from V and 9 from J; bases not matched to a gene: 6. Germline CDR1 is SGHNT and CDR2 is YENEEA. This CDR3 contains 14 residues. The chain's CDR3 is CASSLSDRGPEQFF. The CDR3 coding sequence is TGTGCCAGCAGCTTATCCGACAGGGGCCCTGAGCAGTTCTTC. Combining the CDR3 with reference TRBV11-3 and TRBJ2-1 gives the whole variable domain EAGVVQSPRYKIIEKKQPVAFWCNPISGHNTLYWYLQNLGQGPELLIRYENEEAVDDSQLPKDRFSAERLKGVDSTLKIQPAELGDSAVYLCASSLSDRGPEQFFGPGTRLTVL.

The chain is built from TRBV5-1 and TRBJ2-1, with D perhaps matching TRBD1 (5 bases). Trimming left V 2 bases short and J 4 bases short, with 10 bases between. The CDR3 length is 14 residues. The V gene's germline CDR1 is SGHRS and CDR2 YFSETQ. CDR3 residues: CASSFDSTYNEQFF. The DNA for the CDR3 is TGCGCCAGCAGCTTCGACAGTACTTACAATGAGCAGTTCTTC.

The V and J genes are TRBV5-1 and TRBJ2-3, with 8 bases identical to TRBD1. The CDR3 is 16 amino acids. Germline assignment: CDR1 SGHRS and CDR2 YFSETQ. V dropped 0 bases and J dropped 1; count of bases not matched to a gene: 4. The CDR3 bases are TGCGCCAGCAGCTTGGGCGGGACAGGACGCACAGATACGCAGTATTTT. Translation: CASSLGGTGRTDTQYF.

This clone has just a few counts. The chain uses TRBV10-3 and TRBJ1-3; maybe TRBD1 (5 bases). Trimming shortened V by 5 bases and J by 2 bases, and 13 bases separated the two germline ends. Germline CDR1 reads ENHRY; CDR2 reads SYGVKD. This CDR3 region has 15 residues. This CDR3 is CAISLREGTGNTIYF. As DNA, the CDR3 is TGTGCCATCAGTCTCAGGGAAGGGACTGGAAACACCATATATTTT.

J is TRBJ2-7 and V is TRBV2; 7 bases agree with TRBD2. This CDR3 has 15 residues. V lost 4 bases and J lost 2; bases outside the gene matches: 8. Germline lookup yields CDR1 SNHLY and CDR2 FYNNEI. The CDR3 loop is CASSGGRGVPYEQYF. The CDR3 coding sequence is TGTGCCAGCAGTGGGGGACGGGGGGTCCCCTACGAGCAGTACTTC. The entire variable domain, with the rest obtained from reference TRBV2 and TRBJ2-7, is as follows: EPEVTQTPSHQVTQMGQEVILRCVPISNHLYFYWYRQILGQKVEFLVSFYNNEISEKSEIFDDQFSVERPDGSNFTLKIRSTKLEDSAMYFCASSGGRGVPYEQYFGPGTRLTVT.

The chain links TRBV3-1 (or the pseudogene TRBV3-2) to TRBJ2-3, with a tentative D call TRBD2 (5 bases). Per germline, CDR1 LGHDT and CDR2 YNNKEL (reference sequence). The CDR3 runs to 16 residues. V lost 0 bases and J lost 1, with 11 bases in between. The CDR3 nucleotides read TGTGCCAGCAGCCAAGATCTAGCTCTGGGCACAGATACGCAGTATTTT. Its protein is CASSQDLALGTDTQYF.

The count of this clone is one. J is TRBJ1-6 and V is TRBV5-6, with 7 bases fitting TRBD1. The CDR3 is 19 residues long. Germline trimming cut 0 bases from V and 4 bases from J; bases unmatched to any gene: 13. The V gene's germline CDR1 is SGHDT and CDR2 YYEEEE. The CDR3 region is CASSLAVSWGQTYNSPLHF. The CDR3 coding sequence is TGTGCCAGCAGCTTGGCCGTAAGTTGGGGACAGACTTATAATTCACCCCTCCACTTT.

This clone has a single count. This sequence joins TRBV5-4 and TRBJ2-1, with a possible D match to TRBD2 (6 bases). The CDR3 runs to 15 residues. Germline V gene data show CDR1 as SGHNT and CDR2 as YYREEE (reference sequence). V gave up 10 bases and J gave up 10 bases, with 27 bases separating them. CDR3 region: CASAARDGGRREQFF. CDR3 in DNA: TGTGCCTCCGCCGCAAGGGACGGGGGTCGGAGGGAGCAGTTCTTC.

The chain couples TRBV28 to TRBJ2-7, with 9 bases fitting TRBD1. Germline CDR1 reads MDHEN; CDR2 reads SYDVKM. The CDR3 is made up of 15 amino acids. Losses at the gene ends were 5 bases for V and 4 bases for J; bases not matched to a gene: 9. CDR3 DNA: TGTGCCAGCAGTCCCGGGACAGGGAGGGTTTACGAGCAGTACTTC. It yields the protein CASSPGTGRVYEQYF.